The clone carrying this T cell receptor beta chain was seen many times. Antigen specificity is unknown. This sample stems from a study of neurological immune-mediated disorders. Findings of the study overall: None of the CDR3 amino acid sequences of expanded clones recurred across subjects, suggesting private repertoires in all groups.

TCRdb analysed the 5' RACE reads with MiXCR anew, one entry per CDR3 protein. The sample has tens of thousands of distinct CDR3 sequences, approximately 10% seen once. The CDR3 is 20 amino acids. This rearrangement joins TRBV21-1 to TRBJ2-1; TRBD2 reflects the table's D call only, with no check against the DNA. TRBV21-1 is flagged as a pseudogene. This TCR was sampled from a man in his 70s with HTLV-1-associated myelopathy (HAM/TSP). Sequences were obtained from PBMCs. CDR3 coding DNA: TGTGCCAGCAGCACTCAAGGTGGGACTAGGTGTACTAGCTCCTACAATGAGCAGTTCTTC. It yields the protein CASSTQGGTRCTSSYNEQFF.